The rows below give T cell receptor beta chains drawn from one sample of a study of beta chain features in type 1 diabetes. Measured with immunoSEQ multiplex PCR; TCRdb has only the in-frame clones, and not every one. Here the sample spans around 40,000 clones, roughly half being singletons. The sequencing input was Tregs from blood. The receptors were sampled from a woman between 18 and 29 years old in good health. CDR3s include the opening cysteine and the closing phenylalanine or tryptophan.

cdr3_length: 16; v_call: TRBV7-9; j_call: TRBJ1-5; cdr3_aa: CASSLVSGSGNQPQHF
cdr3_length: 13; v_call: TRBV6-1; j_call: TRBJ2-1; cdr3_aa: CASSSGSYNEQFF
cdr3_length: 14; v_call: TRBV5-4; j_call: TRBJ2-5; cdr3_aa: CASSPGRVQETQYF
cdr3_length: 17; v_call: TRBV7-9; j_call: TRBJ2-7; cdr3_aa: CASSLSPGTGLSYEQYF
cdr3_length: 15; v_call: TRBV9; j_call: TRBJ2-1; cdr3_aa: CASSAGTSGYNEQFF
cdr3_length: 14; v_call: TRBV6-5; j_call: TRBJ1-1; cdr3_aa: CASGQGERNTEAFF
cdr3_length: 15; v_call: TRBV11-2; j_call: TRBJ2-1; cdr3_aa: CASSWTSGRYNEQFF
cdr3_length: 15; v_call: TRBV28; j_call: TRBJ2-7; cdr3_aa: CASSLGDLNSYEQYF
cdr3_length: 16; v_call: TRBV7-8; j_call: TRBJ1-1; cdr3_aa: CASSLGHGRANTEAFF
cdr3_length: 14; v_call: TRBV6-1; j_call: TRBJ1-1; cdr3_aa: CASREVGLNTEAFF
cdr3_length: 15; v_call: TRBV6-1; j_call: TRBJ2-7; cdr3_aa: CASTPPGSGSGEQYF
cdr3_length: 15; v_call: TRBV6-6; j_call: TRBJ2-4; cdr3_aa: CASSYPGQGKNIQYF
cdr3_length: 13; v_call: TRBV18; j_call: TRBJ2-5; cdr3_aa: CASSRDREETQYF
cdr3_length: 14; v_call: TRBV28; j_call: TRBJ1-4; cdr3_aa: CASSRGGGGEKLFF
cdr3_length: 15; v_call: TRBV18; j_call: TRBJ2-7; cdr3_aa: CASSPAGQGVYEQYF
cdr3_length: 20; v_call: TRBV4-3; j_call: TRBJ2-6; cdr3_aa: CASSQEFLGDANSGANVLTF
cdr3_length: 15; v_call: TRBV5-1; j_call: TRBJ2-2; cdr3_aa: CASSGASGRTGELFF
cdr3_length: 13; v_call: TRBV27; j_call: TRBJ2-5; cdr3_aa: CASRTGRRDEQYF
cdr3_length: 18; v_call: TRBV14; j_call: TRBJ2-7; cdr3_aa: CASRRGIDRGGRSYEQYF
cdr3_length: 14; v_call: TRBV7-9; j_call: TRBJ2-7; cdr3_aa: CASSLTSGNAEQYF
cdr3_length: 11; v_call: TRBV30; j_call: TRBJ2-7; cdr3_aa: CAWAGHNEQYF
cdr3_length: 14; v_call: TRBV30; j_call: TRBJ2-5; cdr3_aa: CAWRRTSGFWEQYF
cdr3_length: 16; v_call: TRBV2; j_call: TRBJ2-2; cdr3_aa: CASSVGLAANTGELFF
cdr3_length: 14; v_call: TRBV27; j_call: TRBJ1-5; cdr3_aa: CASRKGASNQPQHF
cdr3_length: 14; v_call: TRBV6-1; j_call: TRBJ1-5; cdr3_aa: CASKGQAGGQPQHF
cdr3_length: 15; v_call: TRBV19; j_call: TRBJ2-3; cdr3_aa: CASRFRAGDTDTQYF
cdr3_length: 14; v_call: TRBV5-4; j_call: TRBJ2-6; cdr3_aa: CASSLTGGANVLTF
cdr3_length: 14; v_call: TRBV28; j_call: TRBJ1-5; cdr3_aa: CASSLEQGRQPQHF
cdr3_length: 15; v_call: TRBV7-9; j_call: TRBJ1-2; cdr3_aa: CASSSTRTGVYGYTF
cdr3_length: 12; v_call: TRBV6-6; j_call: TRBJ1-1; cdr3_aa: CASSSQNTEAFF
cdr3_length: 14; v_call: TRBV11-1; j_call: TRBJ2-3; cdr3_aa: CASSWGQGADTQYF
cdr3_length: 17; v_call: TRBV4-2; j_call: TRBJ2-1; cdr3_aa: CASSQDGRAGVGNEQFF
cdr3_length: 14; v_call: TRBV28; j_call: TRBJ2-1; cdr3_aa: CASSRQGNYNEQFF
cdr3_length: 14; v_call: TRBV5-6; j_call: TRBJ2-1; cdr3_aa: CASSLISGYNEQFF
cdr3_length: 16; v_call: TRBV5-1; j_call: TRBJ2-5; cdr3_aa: CASSPELAERGETQYF
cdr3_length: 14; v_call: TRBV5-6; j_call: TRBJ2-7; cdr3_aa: CASSLVGASYEQYF
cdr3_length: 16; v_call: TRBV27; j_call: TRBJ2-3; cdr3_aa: CASSQLRTVSPDTQYF
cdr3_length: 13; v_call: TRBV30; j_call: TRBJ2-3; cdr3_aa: CACDGWATDTQYF
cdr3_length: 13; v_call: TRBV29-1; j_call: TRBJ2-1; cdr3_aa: CSVSQIRVNEQFF
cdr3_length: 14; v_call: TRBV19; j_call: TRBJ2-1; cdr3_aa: CASSPSGEYNEQFF
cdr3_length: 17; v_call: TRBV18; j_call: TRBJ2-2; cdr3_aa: CASSPITGFSLTGELFF
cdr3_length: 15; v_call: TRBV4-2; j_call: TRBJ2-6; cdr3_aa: CASSAISSGANVLTF
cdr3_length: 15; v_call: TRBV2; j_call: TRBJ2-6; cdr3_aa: CASSLDRAGANVLTF
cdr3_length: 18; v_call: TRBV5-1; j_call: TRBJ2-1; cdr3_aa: CASSLGPGLAGGKNEQFF
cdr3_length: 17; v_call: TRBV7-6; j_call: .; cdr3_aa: CASSFGLAGALSAEQYF
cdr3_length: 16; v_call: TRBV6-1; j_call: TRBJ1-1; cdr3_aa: CASSEFGTGVATEAFF
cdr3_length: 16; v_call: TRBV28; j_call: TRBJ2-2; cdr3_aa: CASEHSGRVNTGELFF
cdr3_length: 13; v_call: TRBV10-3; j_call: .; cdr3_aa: CAISDREKNEQYF
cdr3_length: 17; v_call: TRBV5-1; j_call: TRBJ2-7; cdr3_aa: CASSLGTASGSYAEQYF
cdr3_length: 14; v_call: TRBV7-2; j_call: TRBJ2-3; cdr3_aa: CASSRGGSTDTQYF
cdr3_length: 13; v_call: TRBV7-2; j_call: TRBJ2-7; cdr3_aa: CASSLITGSEQYF
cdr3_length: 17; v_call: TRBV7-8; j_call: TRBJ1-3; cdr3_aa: CASSLRDRGISGNTIYF